The clone carrying this T cell receptor beta chain appeared a few times. These data are taken from a study of blood T cell repertoires in COVID-19. Across the whole study: The United States, Italy and Spain supplied acute and convalescent COVID-19 samples. The analysed material was cDNA or gDNA that came from T cells, B-cell-depleted T cells, or PBMCs.

Here immunoSEQ multiplex PCR was the method, and the copy in TCRdb shows in-frame clones only, minus some. The sample comprises around 130,000 clones, about 79% of which are singletons, and about 16% rests with the top ten. Sequences were obtained from peripheral blood. This clonotype was obtained from a woman in her 50s with acute or convalescent COVID-19.

CDR3 coding DNA: TGTGCCAGCAGCTTGGCTAGGAACTCTGGGGCCAACGTCCTGACTTTC. This codes for CASSLARNSGANVLTF. The rearrangement uses TRBV5-6 and TRBJ2-6; D unclear. CDR3 size: 16 residues. CDR1 and CDR2 from the germline V gene are SGHDT and YYEEEE. The V gene lost 0 bases and the J gene lost 0 bases, with 7 bases spanning the gap.